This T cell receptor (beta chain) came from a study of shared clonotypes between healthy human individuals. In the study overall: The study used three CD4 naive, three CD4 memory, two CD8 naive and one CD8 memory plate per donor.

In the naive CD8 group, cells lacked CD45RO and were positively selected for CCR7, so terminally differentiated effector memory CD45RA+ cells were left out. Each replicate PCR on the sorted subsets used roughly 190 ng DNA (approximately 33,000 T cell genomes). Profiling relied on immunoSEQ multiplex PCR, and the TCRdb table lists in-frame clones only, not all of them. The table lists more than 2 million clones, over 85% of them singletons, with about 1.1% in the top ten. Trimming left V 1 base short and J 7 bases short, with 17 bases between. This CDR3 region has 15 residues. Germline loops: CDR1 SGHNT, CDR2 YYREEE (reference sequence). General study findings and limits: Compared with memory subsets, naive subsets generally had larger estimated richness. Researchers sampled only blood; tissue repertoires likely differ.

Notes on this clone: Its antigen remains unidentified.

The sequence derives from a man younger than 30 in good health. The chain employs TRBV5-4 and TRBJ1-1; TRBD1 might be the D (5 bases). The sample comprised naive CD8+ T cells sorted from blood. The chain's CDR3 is CASSLHTGPPHEAFF. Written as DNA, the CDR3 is TGTGCCAGCAGCTTGCACACAGGACCACCACATGAAGCTTTCTTT.